This T cell receptor beta chain emerged from a study of OX40 agonist ivuxolimab in advanced cancers. Background on the study: Dose-escalation patients had hepatocellular carcinoma, melanoma, renal cell or head and neck cancer.

Some clones are missing from TCRdb's copy, which holds only in-frame ones; the method was immunoSEQ multiplex PCR. The data show 70,000 to 95,000 clones, about 86% seen once. Per the germline V gene, CDR1 is SGHVS and CDR2 is FNYEAQ. The CDR3 contains 18 residues. The trim removed 1 base at V and 2 bases at J, leaving 10 bases unmatched. The specimen comprised CD4+ or CD8+ T cells sorted from blood, sampled in a trial of the OX40 agonist ivuxolimab. The genes are TRBV7-6 and TRBJ2-5, with 10 nucleotides matching TRBD2. This TCR was sampled from an adult with an advanced solid tumor such as melanoma, head and neck, liver or kidney cancer. This chain's CDR3 is CASSLGVSGGGKQETQYF. The CDR3, as DNA: TGTGCCAGCAGCTTAGGAGTCAGCGGGGGGGGAAAACAAGAGACCCAGTACTTC.